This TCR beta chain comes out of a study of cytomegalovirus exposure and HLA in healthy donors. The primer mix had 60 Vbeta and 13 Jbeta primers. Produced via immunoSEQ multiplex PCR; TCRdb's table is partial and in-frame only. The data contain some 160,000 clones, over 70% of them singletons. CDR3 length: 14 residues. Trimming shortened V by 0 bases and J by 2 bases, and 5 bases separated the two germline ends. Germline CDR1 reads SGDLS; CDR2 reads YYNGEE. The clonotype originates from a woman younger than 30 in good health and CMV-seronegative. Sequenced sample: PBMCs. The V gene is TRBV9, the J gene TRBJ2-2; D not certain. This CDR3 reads CASSVGQNTGELFF. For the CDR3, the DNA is TGTGCCAGCAGCGTAGGGCAAAACACCGGGGAGCTGTTTTTT.